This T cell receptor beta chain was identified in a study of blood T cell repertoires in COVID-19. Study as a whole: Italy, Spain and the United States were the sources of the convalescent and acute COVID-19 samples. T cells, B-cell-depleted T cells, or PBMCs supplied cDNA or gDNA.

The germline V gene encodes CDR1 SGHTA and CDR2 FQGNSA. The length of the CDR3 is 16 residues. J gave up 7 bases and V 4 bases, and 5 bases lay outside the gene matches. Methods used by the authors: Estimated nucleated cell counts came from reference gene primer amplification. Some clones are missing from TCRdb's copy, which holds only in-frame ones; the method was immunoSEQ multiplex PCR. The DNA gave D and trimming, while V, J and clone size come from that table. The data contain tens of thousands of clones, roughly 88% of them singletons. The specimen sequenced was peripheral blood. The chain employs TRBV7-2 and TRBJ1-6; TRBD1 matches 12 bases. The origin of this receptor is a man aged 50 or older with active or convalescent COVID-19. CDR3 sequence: CASSSAGQGANSPLHF. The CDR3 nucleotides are TGTGCCAGCAGCTCAGCGGGACAGGGGGCGAATTCACCCCTCCACTTT. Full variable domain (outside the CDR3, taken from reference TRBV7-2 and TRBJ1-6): GAGVSQSPSNKVTEKGKDVELRCDPISGHTALYWYRQSLGQGLEFLIYFQGNSAPDKSGLPSDRFSAERTGGSVSTLTIQRTQQEDSAVYLCASSSAGQGANSPLHFGNGTRLTVT.